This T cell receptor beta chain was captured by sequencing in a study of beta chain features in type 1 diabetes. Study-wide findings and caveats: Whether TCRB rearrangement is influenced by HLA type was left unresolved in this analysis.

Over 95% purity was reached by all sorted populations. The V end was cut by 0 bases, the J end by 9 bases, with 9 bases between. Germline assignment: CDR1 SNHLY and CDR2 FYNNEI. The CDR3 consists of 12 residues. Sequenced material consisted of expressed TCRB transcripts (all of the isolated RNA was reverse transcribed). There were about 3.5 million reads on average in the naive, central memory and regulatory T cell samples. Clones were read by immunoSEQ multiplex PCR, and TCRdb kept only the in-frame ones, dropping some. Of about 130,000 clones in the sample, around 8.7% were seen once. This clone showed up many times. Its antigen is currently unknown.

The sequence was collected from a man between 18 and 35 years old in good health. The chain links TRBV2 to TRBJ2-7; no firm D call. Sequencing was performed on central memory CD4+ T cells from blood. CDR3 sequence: CASSEARVRQYF. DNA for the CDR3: TGTGCCAGCAGTGAAGCTCGGGTTAGGCAGTACTTC.